Each of the 10 T cell receptor beta chains below was sequenced from the same sample in a study of T cell responses to AZD1222 COVID-19 vaccine. The assay was immunoSEQ multiplex PCR, and TCRdb's table has in-frame clones only and misses some. The sample gives approximately 160,000 clones, about 92% of which show up once; 0.7% to 0.9% is in the top ten. The sample consisted of peripheral blood, taken on day 0 of AZD1222 vaccination. The receptor source for this set is an adult in good health.

The chain carries TRBV24-1 and TRBJ2-3; 8 bases are a match to TRBD2. The CDR3 is 14 residues long. V shed 5 bases and J 6 bases; nucleotides not matched to a gene: 6. CDR1 is KGHDR, CDR2 SFDVKD, per germline. The CDR3 DNA follows: TGTGCCACCAGTGGCGGGGGGACATTTGATACGCAGTATTTT. This codes for CATSGGGTFDTQYF.

The chain carries TRBV10-3 and TRBJ1-1, with D perhaps TRBD1 (6 bases). The V gene's germline CDR1 is ENHRY and CDR2 SYGVKD. The CDR3 covers 15 residues. V gave up 0 bases and J gave up 1 base, with 9 bases separating them. The CDR3 loop is CAISESTGPNTEAFF. CDR3 bases: TGTGCCATCAGTGAGTCGACAGGTCCGAACACTGAAGCTTTCTTT.

This rearrangement joins TRBV7-6 to TRBJ1-6, with D tentatively TRBD1 (6 bases). The CDR3 covers 14 residues. The germline CDR1 and CDR2 sequences are SGHVS and FNYEAQ. Between the trimmed V and J ends, which lost 5 bases and 7 bases, there was a span of 12 bases. CDR3 DNA: TGTGCCAGCAGCCAGGGGTATCAGAATTCACCCCTCCACTTT. Residues: CASSQGYQNSPLHF.

The chain has TRBV6-1 and TRBJ2-1, with TRBD1 matching over 8 bases. The trim removed 1 base at V and 2 bases at J, leaving 4 bases unmatched. The CDR3 loop spans 16 amino acids. Germline CDR1 and CDR2: MNHNS and SASEGT. CDR3 in amino acids: CASSEGRGQAYNEQFF. CDR3 in DNA: TGTGCCAGCAGTGAAGGTCGGGGACAGGCCTACAATGAGCAGTTCTTC.

V and J are TRBV7-3 and TRBJ2-5, with D perhaps matching TRBD2 (6 bases). Germline V gene sequence: CDR1 SGHTA, CDR2 FQGTGA. This CDR3 is 14 amino acids long. V was shortened by 0 bases and J by 3 bases, with 8 bases between the two germline ends. CDR3 coding DNA: TGTGCCAGCAGCTTAACGGGCGGGGAAGAGACCCAGTACTTC. Protein: CASSLTGGEETQYF.

This sequence joins TRBV4-1 and TRBJ1-6; 7 nucleotides agree with TRBD1. The CDR3 has 16 amino acids. Per germline, CDR1 MGHRA and CDR2 YSYEKL. The V gene end was trimmed by 1 base and the J gene end by 7 bases; junction bases not matched to a gene: 7. CDR3 sequence: CASSQVWTGTNSPLHF. The CDR3 nucleotides read TGCGCCAGCAGCCAAGTTTGGACAGGAACAAATTCACCCCTCCACTTT.

The V gene is TRBV7-6, the J gene TRBJ1-1; 8 bases are shared with TRBD1. Trimming took 5 bases from V and 1 from J; bases not matched to a gene: 3. The V gene's germline CDR1 is SGHVS and CDR2 FNYEAQ. This CDR3 is 14 amino acids long. The CDR3 sequence is CASSPGGRNTEAFF. CDR3 bases: TGTGCCAGCAGCCCAGGGGGCAGGAACACTGAAGCTTTCTTT.

This rearrangement joins TRBV3-1 (or the pseudogene TRBV3-2) to TRBJ2-7; D gene ambiguous. The CDR3 covers 14 residues. V dropped 5 bases and J dropped 1 base, with 12 bases sitting between them. The germline V gene encodes CDR1 LGHDT and CDR2 YNNKEL (reference sequence). The CDR3 loop reads CASSSETTSYEQYF. The DNA for the CDR3 is TGTGCCAGCAGCTCCGAAACTACATCCTACGAGCAGTACTTC.

The chain has TRBV29-1 and TRBJ1-2; D is unresolved. V lost 8 bases and J lost 8, with 15 bases in between. The CDR3 consists of 11 residues. Germline values: CDR1 SQVTM, CDR2 ANQGSEA. Here the CDR3 DNA reads TGCAGCACCGACGGGTACTGGGGCTACACCTTC. Residues: CSTDGYWGYTF.

The chain recombines TRBV29-1 with TRBJ1-2, with D unclear. Between the trimmed V and J ends, which lost 2 bases and 8 bases, there was a span of 12 bases. The CDR3 sequence is 12 residues long. The V gene's germline CDR1 is SQVTM and CDR2 ANQGSEA. This chain's CDR3 is CSVERLGAGYTF. CDR3 DNA sequence: TGCAGCGTTGAACGTCTGGGCGCCGGCTACACCTTC.